This T cell receptor (beta chain) was documented in a study of preoperative IRX-2 immunotherapy in early breast cancer. The table came from immunoSEQ multiplex PCR; TCRdb's copy has only in-frame clones and leaves some out. The repertoire consists of about 23,000 clones, with around 89% occurring once and the leading ten covering roughly 8.6%. Germline V gene data show CDR1 as SNHLY and CDR2 as FYNNEI. The J segment lost 9 bases and the V segment lost 6 bases, leaving 8 bases of the junction unmatched. This CDR3 is 15 amino acids long. The sample's treatment: preoperative locoregional IRX-2 cytokine immunotherapy.

The sample here was tumor tissue, taken after IRX-2 immunotherapy. V usage is TRBV2 and J usage is TRBJ2-1; TRBD2 matches at 13 bases. This TCR derives from a human donor with breast cancer. The CDR3 coding sequence is TGTGCCAGCAGCCCTGGACTAGCGGGAGCGCCTGAGCAGTTCTTC. Its translation is CASSPGLAGAPEQFF. Full variable domain (remainder filled in from reference TRBV2 and TRBJ2-1): EPEVTQTPSHQVTQMGQEVILRCVPISNHLYFYWYRQILGQKVEFLVSFYNNEISEKSEIFDDQFSVERPDGSNFTLKIRSTKLEDSAMYFCASSPGLAGAPEQFFGPGTRLTVL.